One sample yielded the 18 T cell receptor beta chains listed below, sequenced in a study of blood T cells in healthy people across ages. Together with a sample-barcoded 5' primer, a J-beta primer mix was included in a second PCR lasting about 6 to 11 cycles. TCRdb re-analysed the 5' RACE reads in MiXCR, keeping a single row per CDR3 protein. The top ten clones hold less than 2.5% of a sample with roughly 2 million distinct CDR3 sequences, roughly 49% of them seen once. Sequenced material: blood. These receptors originate from a woman aged 40 to 50 in good health.

This rearrangement joins TRBV28 to TRBJ1-6, with 7 nucleotides matching TRBD1. Germline V gene data show CDR1 as MDHEN and CDR2 as SYDVKM. The CDR3 covers 15 residues. V shed 5 bases and J 8 bases; nucleotides not matched to a gene: 9. The DNA for the CDR3 is TGTGCCAGCAGTCAGCGGAGACAGGGAGATTCACCCCTCCACTTT. The encoded protein is CASSQRRQGDSPLHF.

This clonotype was detected only a few times. The V gene is TRBV6-5, the J gene TRBJ2-6; no clear D gene. Germline lookup yields CDR1 MNHEY and CDR2 SVGAGI. CDR3 length equals 14 residues. V was pared by 2 bases and J by 2 bases, with 4 bases between. CDR3 protein: CASSYEAGANVLTF. The CDR3 DNA reads TGTGCCAGCAGTTACGAGGCTGGGGCCAACGTCCTGACTTTC.

CDR3 sequence: CASSPPGLAGGPREETQYF. For the CDR3, the DNA is TGTGCCAGCAGTCCCCCGGGACTAGCGGGGGGGCCTCGGGAAGAGACCCAGTACTTC. The J gene is TRBJ2-5, the V gene TRBV27; TRBD2 matches 16 bases. The germline V gene encodes CDR1 MNHEY and CDR2 SMNVEV (reference sequence). This CDR3 contains 19 residues. V shed 5 bases, J shed 3 bases, and the junction held 12 bases outside the gene matches.

Points on this clonotype: An end of the junction differs from the germline gene, which may be a read error. The chain links TRBV9 to TRBJ2-3; 10 nucleotides agree with TRBD2. This CDR3 is built from 15 residues. Germline lookup yields CDR1 SGDLS and CDR2 YYNGEE. The CDR3 nucleotides read TGTGCCAGCAGCGTACGAGCGGGGGGGCGGGATACGCGGTATTTT. Protein product: CASSVRAGGRDTRYF. The entire variable domain, with the rest obtained from reference TRBV9 and TRBJ2-3, is as follows: DSGVTQTPKHLITATGQRVTLRCSPRSGDLSVYWYQQSLDQGLQFLIQYYNGEERAKGNILERFSAQQFPDLHSELNLSSLELGDSALYFCASSVRAGGRDTRYFGPGTRLTVL.

This clonotype has just a few counts. The chain is built from TRBV6-5 and TRBJ2-3; TRBD2 matches at 10 bases. J was trimmed by 8 bases and V by 4 bases; bases with no gene match: 21. Germline CDR1 MNHEY, CDR2 SVGAGI. There are 19 residues in the CDR3. The CDR3 DNA reads as TGTGCCAGCAGTTCCAGAACTAGCGGGGTAGGCAGGGTTTCGGGTACGCAGTATTTT. Amino acids: CASSSRTSGVGRVSGTQYF.

V gene TRBV24-1 combines with J gene TRBJ2-1, with TRBD1 as a possible D gene (5 bases). The J call could be wrong; TRBJ2-7 is a better fit for the DNA end. The CDR3 extends over 16 amino acids. The V gene's germline CDR1 is KGHDR and CDR2 SFDVKD. The CDR3: CATSDTSGNPHNEQYF. CDR3 nucleotides: TGTGCCACCAGTGATACCTCAGGGAATCCTCACAATGAGCAGTACTTC.

This clonotype was found a few times. The chain uses TRBV5-1 and TRBJ2-5; 9 nucleotides match TRBD1. With the DNA end fitting TRBJ2-7 better, the J assignment may be wrong. The CDR3 runs to 16 residues. Germline V lookup: CDR1 SGHRS, CDR2 YFSETQ. Written as DNA, the CDR3 is TGCGCCAGCAGCTTGTTACAGGGGGCGAGGTCCTACGAGCAGTACTTC. Protein product: CASSLLQGARSYEQYF.

This sequence joins TRBV10-3 and TRBJ2-7; D gene ambiguous. The germline V gene encodes CDR1 ENHRY and CDR2 SYGVKD. CDR3 size: 13 residues. V lost 2 bases, J lost 7 bases, and 12 bases lay in between. The CDR3: CAISEPPDNEQYF. The CDR3 bases are TGTGCCATCAGTGAGCCCCCTGACAATGAGCAGTACTTC.

The chain couples TRBV28 to TRBJ2-7, with 8 bases identical to TRBD1. V lost 7 bases to trimming and J lost 5 bases; unmatched junction nucleotides: 7. From germline, CDR1 is MDHEN and CDR2 SYDVKM. The CDR3 covers 13 residues. CDR3: CASNAQGGDEQYF. Written as DNA, the CDR3 is TGTGCCAGCAACGCACAGGGGGGCGACGAGCAGTACTTC.

The rearrangement joins TRBV7-2 to TRBJ1-2; D not resolved. The germline V and J ends were trimmed by 5 bases and 7 bases, with 23 bases remaining between them. This CDR3 region has 16 residues. Germline lookup yields CDR1 SGHTA and CDR2 FQGNSA. For the CDR3, the DNA is TGTGCCAGCAGCCCACGTCTTGGAGAGGGCGTACGTGGCTACACCTTC. It yields the protein CASSPRLGEGVRGYTF.

The chain couples TRBV29-1 to TRBJ1-2; D remains unclear. The V gene's germline CDR1 is SQVTM and CDR2 ANQGSEA. The ends were cut back, 3 bases at V and 0 bases at J, with 11 bases in the middle. The CDR3 extends over 14 amino acids. CDR3 amino acids: CSVEQRHPNYGYTF. The CDR3 DNA is TGCAGCGTTGAGCAAAGGCACCCTAACTATGGCTACACCTTC.

The genes are TRBV13 and TRBJ1-1, with a weak D call TRBD1 (5 bases). Germline V gene data show CDR1 as PRHDT and CDR2 as FYEKMQ (reference sequence). The ends were cut back, 7 bases at V and 7 bases at J, with 19 bases in the middle. The length of the CDR3 is 14 residues. The CDR3 DNA reads TGTGCCAGCATCGGTGCAGACAGCCGAATTGAAGCTTTCTTT. Protein sequence: CASIGADSRIEAFF.

The J gene is TRBJ1-4, the V gene TRBV20-1; D gene unclear. There are 13 residues in the CDR3. The V end lost 5 bases, the J end lost 5 bases, and 12 bases lay between the germline ends. CDR1 DFQATT and CDR2 SNEGSKA come from the germline V gene (reference sequence). The CDR3 here is CSAPPGPNEKLFF. DNA of the CDR3: TGCAGTGCTCCCCCGGGCCCCAATGAAAAACTGTTTTTT.

The chain has TRBV29-1 and TRBJ1-5; D ambiguous. The germline CDR1 and CDR2 sequences are SQVTM and ANQGSEA. V lost 6 bases and J 0 bases, leaving 9 bases between the germline ends. This CDR3 spans 13 amino acids. The CDR3 bases are TGCAGCGTCCCGCGAGATAGCAATCAGCCCCAGCATTTT. Protein: CSVPRDSNQPQHF.

This clonotype has a handful of counts. The V and J genes are TRBV12-5 and TRBJ2-1; 9 bases are a match to TRBD1. Looked up from germline, CDR1 is LGHNT and CDR2 is FRNRAP. The CDR3 sequence is 15 residues long. The V segment lost 6 bases and the J segment 4 bases; nucleotides outside the gene matches: 7. The CDR3 nucleotides read TGTGCTAGTGGCCAGGACAGGGGCGTATACAATGAGCAGTTCTTC. This encodes CASGQDRGVYNEQFF.

The V call is TRBV28, the J call TRBJ2-4; 11 bases map to TRBD1. The germline V gene encodes CDR1 MDHEN and CDR2 SYDVKM. V shed 2 bases, J shed 6 bases, and the junction held 6 bases outside the gene matches. CDR3 length equals 16 residues. CDR3 region: CASSLTGTGGLNIQYF. In nucleotides, the CDR3 is TGTGCCAGCAGTTTAACGGGGACAGGGGGTTTAAACATTCAGTACTTC.

This clonotype was recorded a few times. The chain links TRBV13 to TRBJ2-1; no clear D gene. CDR1 is PRHDT, CDR2 FYEKMQ, per germline (reference sequence). The CDR3 runs to 13 residues. The V and J ends lost 1 base and 9 bases respectively, with 10 bases between them. The CDR3 DNA reads as TGTGCCAGCAGCTTAGTTGGGCGAAGTGAGCAGTTCTTC. Its translation is CASSLVGRSEQFF.

The chain employs TRBV28 and TRBJ1-5; no definite D call. Trimming stripped 8 bases from V and 3 bases from J, with 26 bases between. The CDR3 has 18 residues. Germline V gene sequence: CDR1 MDHEN, CDR2 SYDVKM. The CDR3 DNA reads TGTGCCAGCCTCACATCCGAATATGGTGCCGGATACAATCAGCCCCAGCATTTT. Translated: CASLTSEYGAGYNQPQHF.